Below are 5 T cell receptor beta chains sequenced from a single sample in a study of blood T cell repertoires in COVID-19. Assay used: immunoSEQ multiplex PCR; TCRdb lists only in-frame clones, some missing. The table lists about 290,000 clones, 85% to 90% of them singletons, with approximately 4.6% in the top ten. Sequencing was done on a sample of peripheral blood. The receptors shown here come from a man in his forties with acute or convalescent COVID-19.

The gene calls are TRBV10-3 and TRBJ1-1; D not resolved. Trimming took 0 bases from V and 6 from J, leaving 8 bases between them. Looked up from germline, CDR1 is ENHRY and CDR2 is SYGVKD. The CDR3 consists of 13 residues. The CDR3 loop reads CAISESMEAEAFF. The CDR3 coding sequence is TGTGCCATCAGTGAGTCGATGGAGGCTGAAGCTTTCTTT.

The chain uses TRBV24-1 and TRBJ2-3; TRBD1 agrees at 9 bases. Trimming cost V 4 bases and J 4 bases; bases outside gene matches: 2. The CDR3 runs to 14 residues. Germline values: CDR1 KGHDR, CDR2 SFDVKD. CDR3 residues: CATSEGTGSDTQYF. CDR3 DNA sequence: TGTGCCACCAGTGAAGGGACAGGGTCAGATACGCAGTATTTT.

V is TRBV18 and J is TRBJ2-2; 9 nucleotides line up with TRBD1. CDR1 and CDR2 from the germline V gene are KGHSH and LQKENI. This CDR3 contains 16 residues. V lost 5 bases and J lost 5; bases outside the gene matches: 9. CDR3 DNA sequence: TGTGCCAGCTCAGCCGGGACAGGGACGGGAACCGGGGAGCTGTTTTTT. This encodes CASSAGTGTGTGELFF.

This chain connects TRBV11-2 to TRBJ2-1; TRBD2 matches at 9 bases. The junction had 5 bases not matched to a gene; V was cut back by 1 base and J by 13 bases. The CDR3 spans 13 residues. From germline, CDR1 is SGHAT and CDR2 FQNNGV. The CDR3 DNA follows: TGTGCCAGCAGCTTAGGAGCGGGGGGCCTCCAGTTCTTC. Its translation: CASSLGAGGLQFF.

This sequence joins TRBV5-4 and TRBJ2-1; the match to TRBD2 covers 10 bases. This CDR3 has 15 amino acids. Germline V lookup: CDR1 SGHNT, CDR2 YYREEE (reference sequence). V gave up 5 bases and J gave up 3 bases; unmatched junction bases: 5. The CDR3 protein is CASSSSGGRYNEQFF. The CDR3 DNA sequence: TGTGCCAGCAGTTCTAGCGGGGGCCGCTACAATGAGCAGTTCTTC.